This T cell receptor (beta chain) was sequenced for a study of blood T cell repertoires in COVID-19. About the research overall: From the United States, Italy and Spain came samples of acute and convalescent COVID-19.

CDR3 length: 15 amino acids. V trimming: 4 bases; J trimming: 5 bases; junction bases outside the gene matches: 4. Germline values: CDR1 SGHTA, CDR2 FQGNSA. Original data processing: By means of reference gene primer amplification, nucleated cell counts were estimated. Clones were read by immunoSEQ multiplex PCR, and TCRdb kept only the in-frame ones, dropping some. That table gives V, J and clone size, and the DNA gave D and trimming. In the table there are 250,000 to 350,000 clones, roughly 90% of which are singletons. Participant reports of clinical history set cohort assignment. Material for sequencing was PBMCs or T cells enriched from blood (not recorded which). V and J are TRBV7-2 and TRBJ1-5; 11 bases line up with TRBD1. This sequence was found in a woman in her twenties or thirties who had recovered from COVID-19. The CDR3 sequence: CASSWTGGGDQPQHF. CDR3 coding DNA: TGTGCCAGCAGCTGGACAGGGGGCGGGGATCAGCCCCAGCATTTT.